The rows below give T cell receptor beta chains drawn from one sample of a study of T cell changes during pregnancy in multiple sclerosis. Assay used: immunoSEQ multiplex PCR; TCRdb lists only in-frame clones, some missing. The sample records tens of thousands of clones, just over 90% being singletons. Sequencing was performed on peripheral blood, taken in the second trimester of pregnancy. These receptors were obtained from a female donor with multiple sclerosis, enrolled in a pregnancy study. The conserved cysteine and the conserved F or W are not part of the CDR3 here.

cdr3_length: 11
v_call: TRBV10-3
j_call: TRBJ1-2
cdr3_aa: AIRDRGSVGYT

cdr3_length: 11
v_call: TRBV29-1
j_call: TRBJ2-5
cdr3_aa: SVEANRGETQY

cdr3_length: 9
v_call: TRBV9
j_call: TRBJ2-3
cdr3_aa: ASSAQDTQY

cdr3_length: 13
v_call: TRBV11-3
j_call: TRBJ1-1
cdr3_aa: ASSLNRGLNTEAF

cdr3_length: 13
v_call: TRBV7-6
j_call: TRBJ1-3
cdr3_aa: ASSLGQGRGNTIY

cdr3_length: 11
v_call: TRBV5-1
j_call: TRBJ1-2
cdr3_aa: ATGRGLHDGYT

cdr3_length: 10
v_call: TRBV30
j_call: TRBJ2-2
cdr3_aa: AWKSLTGELF

cdr3_length: 11
v_call: TRBV11-3
j_call: TRBJ1-1
cdr3_aa: ASSFRGETEAF

cdr3_length: 15
v_call: TRBV19
j_call: TRBJ1-5
cdr3_aa: ASSEPLALAGNQPQH

cdr3_length: 11
v_call: TRBV15
j_call: TRBJ1-4
cdr3_aa: ATSSATNEKLF

cdr3_length: 16
v_call: TRBV5-5
j_call: TRBJ1-4
cdr3_aa: ASSSLPGQGNTNEKLF

cdr3_length: 13
v_call: TRBV7-2
j_call: TRBJ2-1
cdr3_aa: ASSSSRDRNNEQF

cdr3_length: 11
v_call: TRBV2
j_call: TRBJ2-5
cdr3_aa: ASSGGSGETQY

cdr3_length: 11
v_call: TRBV5-1
j_call: TRBJ2-3
cdr3_aa: ASSLGAADTQY